The present T cell receptor beta chain was sequenced within a study of response to subunit inactivated influenza vaccine. Each CDR3 protein gets one entry after TCRdb re-called the RT-PCR reads with MiXCR. The table has 500,000 to 550,000 distinct CDR3 sequences, under 8.5% seen once. Points from the study as a whole: The authors suggested that every seasonal influenza vaccination recruits few new T cells.

V was cut by 5 bases and J by 0 bases, with 13 bases left in between. Germline V gene data show CDR1 as MNHEY and CDR2 as SMNVEV (reference sequence). The CDR3 runs to 15 residues. On this clonotype: The antigen remains unidentified.

The sample in question was PBMCs from blood, obtained around 25 months after vaccination. The chain has TRBV27 and TRBJ1-1; D unresolved. This receptor was obtained from a man between 50 and 69 years old who received an inactivated influenza vaccine. The CDR3 DNA is TGTGCCAGCAGTAACGCAGGACTGATGAACACTGAAGCTTTCTTT. It translates to CASSNAGLMNTEAFF.